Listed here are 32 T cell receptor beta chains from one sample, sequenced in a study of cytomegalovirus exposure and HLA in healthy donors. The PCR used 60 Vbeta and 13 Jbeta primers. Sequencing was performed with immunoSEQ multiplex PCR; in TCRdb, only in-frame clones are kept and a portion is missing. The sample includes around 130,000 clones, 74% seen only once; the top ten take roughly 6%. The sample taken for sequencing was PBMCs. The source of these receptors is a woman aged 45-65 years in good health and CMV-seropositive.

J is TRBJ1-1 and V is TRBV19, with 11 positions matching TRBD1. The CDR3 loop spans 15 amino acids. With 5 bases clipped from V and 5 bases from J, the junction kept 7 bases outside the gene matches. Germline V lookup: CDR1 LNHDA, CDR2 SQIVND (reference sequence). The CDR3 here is CASSGTGGWKTEAFF. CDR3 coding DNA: TGTGCCAGTAGTGGGACAGGGGGTTGGAAAACTGAAGCTTTCTTT.

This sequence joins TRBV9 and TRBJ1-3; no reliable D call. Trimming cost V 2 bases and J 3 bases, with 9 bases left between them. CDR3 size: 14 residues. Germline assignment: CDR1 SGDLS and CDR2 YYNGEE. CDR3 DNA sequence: TGTGCCAGCAGCGTTGGCCTCCTTGGAAACACCATATATTTT. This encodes CASSVGLLGNTIYF. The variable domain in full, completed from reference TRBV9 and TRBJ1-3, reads DSGVTQTPKHLITATGQRVTLRCSPRSGDLSVYWYQQSLDQGLQFLIQYYNGEERAKGNILERFSAQQFPDLHSELNLSSLELGDSALYFCASSVGLLGNTIYFGEGSWLTVV.

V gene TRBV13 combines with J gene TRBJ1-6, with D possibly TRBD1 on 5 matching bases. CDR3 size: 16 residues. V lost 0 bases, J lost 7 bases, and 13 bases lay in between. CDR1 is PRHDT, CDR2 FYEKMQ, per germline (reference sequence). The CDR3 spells CASSLGERRGNSPLHF. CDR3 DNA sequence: TGTGCCAGCAGCTTAGGGGAGAGGCGGGGGAATTCACCCCTCCACTTT.

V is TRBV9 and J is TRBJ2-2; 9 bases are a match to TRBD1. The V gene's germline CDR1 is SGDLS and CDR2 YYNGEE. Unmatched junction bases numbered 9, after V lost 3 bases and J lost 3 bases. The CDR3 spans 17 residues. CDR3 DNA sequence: TGTGCCAGCAGCGGACACTACAGGGGGCCCGACACCGGGGAGCTGTTTTTT. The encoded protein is CASSGHYRGPDTGELFF.

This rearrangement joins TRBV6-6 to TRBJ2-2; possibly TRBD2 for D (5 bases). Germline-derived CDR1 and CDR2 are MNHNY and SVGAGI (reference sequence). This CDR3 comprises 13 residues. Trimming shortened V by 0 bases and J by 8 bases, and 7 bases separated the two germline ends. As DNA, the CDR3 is TGTGCCAGCAGTTACTCGAGGGAAGGGGAGCTGTTTTTT. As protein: CASSYSREGELFF.

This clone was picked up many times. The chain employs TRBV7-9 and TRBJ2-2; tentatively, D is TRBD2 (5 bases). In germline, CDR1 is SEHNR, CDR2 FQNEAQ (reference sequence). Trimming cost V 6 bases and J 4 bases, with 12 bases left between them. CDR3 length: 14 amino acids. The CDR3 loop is CASRSGGFTGELFF. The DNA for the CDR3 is TGTGCCAGCAGGTCCGGAGGCTTCACCGGGGAGCTGTTTTTT.

The CDR3 region is CAWSGQDYEQYF. The CDR3, as DNA: TGTGCCTGGAGTGGACAGGACTACGAGCAGTACTTC. V usage is TRBV30 and J usage is TRBJ2-7; tentative D call: TRBD1 (6 bases). V lost 1 base to trimming and J lost 3 bases, with 7 bases between them. The V gene's germline CDR1 is GTSNPN and CDR2 SVGIG (reference sequence). This CDR3 region has 12 residues.

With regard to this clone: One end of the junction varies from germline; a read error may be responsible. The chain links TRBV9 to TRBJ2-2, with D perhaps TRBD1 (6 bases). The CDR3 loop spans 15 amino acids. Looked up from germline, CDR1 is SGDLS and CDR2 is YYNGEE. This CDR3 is CASRVGQTPTGELFF. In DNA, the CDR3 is TGTGCCAGCAGGGTAGGACAGACACCCACCGGGGAGCTGTTTTTT.

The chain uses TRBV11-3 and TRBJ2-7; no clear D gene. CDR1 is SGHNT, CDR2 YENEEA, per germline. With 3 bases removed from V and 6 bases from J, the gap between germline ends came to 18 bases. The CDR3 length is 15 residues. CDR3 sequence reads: CASSFTELGAPEQYF. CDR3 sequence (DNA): TGTGCCAGCAGCTTCACAGAATTAGGCGCCCCCGAGCAGTACTTC.

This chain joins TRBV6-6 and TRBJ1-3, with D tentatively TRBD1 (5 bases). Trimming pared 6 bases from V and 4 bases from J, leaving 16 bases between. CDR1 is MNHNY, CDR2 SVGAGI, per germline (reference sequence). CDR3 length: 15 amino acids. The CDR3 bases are TGTGCCAGCAGCCCCAGCGGGGGGGGAGGAAACACCATATATTTT. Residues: CASSPSGGGGNTIYF.

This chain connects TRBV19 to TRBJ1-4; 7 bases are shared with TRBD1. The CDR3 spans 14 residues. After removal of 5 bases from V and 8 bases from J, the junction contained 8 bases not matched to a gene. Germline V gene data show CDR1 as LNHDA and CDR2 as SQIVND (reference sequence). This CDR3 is CASSLQGLGEKLFF. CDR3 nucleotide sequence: TGTGCCAGTAGTCTACAGGGGCTAGGCGAAAAACTGTTTTTT.

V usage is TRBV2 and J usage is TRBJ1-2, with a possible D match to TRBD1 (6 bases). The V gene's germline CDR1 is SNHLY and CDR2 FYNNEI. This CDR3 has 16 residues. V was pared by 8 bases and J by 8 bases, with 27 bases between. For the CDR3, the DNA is TGTGCCAGCCCCGGAGAAGGGGTTGAGACAGGTTACGGCTACACCTTC. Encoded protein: CASPGEGVETGYGYTF.

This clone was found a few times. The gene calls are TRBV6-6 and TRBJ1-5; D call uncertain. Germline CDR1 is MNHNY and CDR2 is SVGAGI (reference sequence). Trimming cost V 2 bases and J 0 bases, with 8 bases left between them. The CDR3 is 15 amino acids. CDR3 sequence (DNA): TGTGCCAGCAGTTACGCAGGAAATAGCAATCAGCCCCAGCATTTT. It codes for CASSYAGNSNQPQHF.

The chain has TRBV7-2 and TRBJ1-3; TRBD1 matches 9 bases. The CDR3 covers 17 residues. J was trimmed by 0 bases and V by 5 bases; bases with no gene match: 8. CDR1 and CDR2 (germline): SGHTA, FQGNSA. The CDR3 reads CASSPGQGPSSGNTIYF. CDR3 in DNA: TGTGCCAGCAGCCCCGGACAGGGGCCTTCCTCTGGAAACACCATATATTTT. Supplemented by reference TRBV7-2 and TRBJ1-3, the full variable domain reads GAGVSQSPSNKVTEKGKDVELRCDPISGHTALYWYRQSLGQGLEFLIYFQGNSAPDKSGLPSDRFSAERTGGSVSTLTIQRTQQEDSAVYLCASSPGQGPSSGNTIYFGEGSWLTVV.

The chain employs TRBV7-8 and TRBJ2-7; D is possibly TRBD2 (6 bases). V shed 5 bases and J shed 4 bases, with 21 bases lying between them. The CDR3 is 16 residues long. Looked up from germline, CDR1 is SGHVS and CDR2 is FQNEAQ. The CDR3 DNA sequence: TGTGCCAGCAGCGCCCCCCGGGACTCCTCTTCTTACGAGCAGTACTTC. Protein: CASSAPRDSSSYEQYF. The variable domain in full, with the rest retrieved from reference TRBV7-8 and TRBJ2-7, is GAGVSQSPRYKVAKRGQDVALRCDPISGHVSLFWYQQALGQGPEFLTYFQNEAQLDKSGLPSDRFFAERPEGSVSTLKIQRTQQEDSAVYLCASSAPRDSSSYEQYFGPGTRLTVT.

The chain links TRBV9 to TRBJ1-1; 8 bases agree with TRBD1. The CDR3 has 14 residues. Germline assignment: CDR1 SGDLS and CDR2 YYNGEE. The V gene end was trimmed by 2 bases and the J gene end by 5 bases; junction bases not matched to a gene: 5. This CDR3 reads CASSVQGAGTEAFF. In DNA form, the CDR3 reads TGTGCCAGCAGCGTGCAGGGGGCAGGGACTGAAGCTTTCTTT.

CDR3 sequence reads: CASSHRQGRETQYF. The CDR3 coding sequence is TGTGCCAGCAGCCATAGACAGGGCAGAGAGACCCAGTACTTC. J is TRBJ2-5 and V is TRBV11-2, with 7 bases identical to TRBD1. There are 14 residues in the CDR3. Germline CDR1 SGHAT, CDR2 FQNNGV. J gave up 4 bases and V 5 bases, and 7 bases lay outside the gene matches.

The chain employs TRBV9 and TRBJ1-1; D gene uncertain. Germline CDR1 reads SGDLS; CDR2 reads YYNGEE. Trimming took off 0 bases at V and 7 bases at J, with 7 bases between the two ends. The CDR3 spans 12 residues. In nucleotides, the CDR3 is TGTGCCAGCAGCGTAGACGCCGGTGAAGCTTTCTTT. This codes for CASSVDAGEAFF.

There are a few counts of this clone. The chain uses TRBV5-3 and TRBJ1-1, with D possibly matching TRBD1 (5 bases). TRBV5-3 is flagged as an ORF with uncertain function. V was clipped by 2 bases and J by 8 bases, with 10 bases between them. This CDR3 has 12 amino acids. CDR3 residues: CARSLGEAEAFF. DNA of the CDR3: TGTGCCAGAAGCTTAGGGGAGGCGGAAGCTTTCTTT.

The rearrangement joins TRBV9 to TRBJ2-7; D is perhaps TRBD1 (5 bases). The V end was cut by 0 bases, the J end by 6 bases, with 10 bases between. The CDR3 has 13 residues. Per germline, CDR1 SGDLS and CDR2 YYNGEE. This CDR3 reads CASSVEAGCEQYF. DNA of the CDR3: TGTGCCAGCAGCGTAGAAGCAGGGTGCGAGCAGTACTTC.

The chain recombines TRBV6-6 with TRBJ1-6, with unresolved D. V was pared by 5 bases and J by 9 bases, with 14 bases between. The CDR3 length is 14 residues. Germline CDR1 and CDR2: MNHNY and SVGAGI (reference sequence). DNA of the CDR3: TGTGCCAGCAGTCCACAGATGGAGGCTTCACCCCTCCACTTT. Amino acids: CASSPQMEASPLHF.

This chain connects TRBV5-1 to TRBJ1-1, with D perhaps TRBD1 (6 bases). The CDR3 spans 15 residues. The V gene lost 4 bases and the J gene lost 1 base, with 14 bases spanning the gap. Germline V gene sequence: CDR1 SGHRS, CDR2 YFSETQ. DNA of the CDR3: TGCGCCAGCAGCCCTGTGGCAGGGGAGAACACTGAAGCTTTCTTT. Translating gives CASSPVAGENTEAFF.

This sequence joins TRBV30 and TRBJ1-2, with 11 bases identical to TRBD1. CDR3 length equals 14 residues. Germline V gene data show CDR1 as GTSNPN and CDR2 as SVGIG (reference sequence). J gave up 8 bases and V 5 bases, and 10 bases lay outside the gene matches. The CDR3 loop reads CAWGGGWTGGGYTF. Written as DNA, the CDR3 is TGTGCCTGGGGAGGGGGATGGACAGGGGGCGGCTACACCTTC.

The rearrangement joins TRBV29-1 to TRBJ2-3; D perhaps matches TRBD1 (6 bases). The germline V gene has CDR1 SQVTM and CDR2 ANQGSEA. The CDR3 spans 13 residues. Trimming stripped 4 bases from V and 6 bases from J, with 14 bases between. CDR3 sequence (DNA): TGCAGCGTTGGCCAGGGGCTAACCGATACGCAGTATTTT. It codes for CSVGQGLTDTQYF.

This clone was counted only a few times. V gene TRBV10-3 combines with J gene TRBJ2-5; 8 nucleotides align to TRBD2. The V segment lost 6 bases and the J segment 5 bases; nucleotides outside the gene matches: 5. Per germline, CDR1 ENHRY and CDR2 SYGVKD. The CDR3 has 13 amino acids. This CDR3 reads CAIRIGGAETQYF. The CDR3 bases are TGTGCCATCAGGATCGGGGGGGCGGAGACCCAGTACTTC.

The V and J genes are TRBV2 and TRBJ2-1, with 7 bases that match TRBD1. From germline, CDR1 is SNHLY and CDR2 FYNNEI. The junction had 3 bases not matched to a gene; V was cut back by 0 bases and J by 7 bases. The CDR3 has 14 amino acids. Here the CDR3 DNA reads TGTGCCAGCAGTGAAGCCCAGACAGGGAATGAGCAGTTCTTC. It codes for CASSEAQTGNEQFF.

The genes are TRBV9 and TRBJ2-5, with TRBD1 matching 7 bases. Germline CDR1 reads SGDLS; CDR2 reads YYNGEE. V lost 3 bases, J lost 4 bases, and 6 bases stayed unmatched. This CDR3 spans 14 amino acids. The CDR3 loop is CASSEQGWGETQYF. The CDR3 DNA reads TGTGCCAGCAGCGAACAGGGGTGGGGAGAGACCCAGTACTTC.

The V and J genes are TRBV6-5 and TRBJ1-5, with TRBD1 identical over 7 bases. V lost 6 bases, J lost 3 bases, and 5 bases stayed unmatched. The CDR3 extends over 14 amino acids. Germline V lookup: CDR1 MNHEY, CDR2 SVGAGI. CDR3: CASSPDRTNQPQHF. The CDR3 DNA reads TGTGCCAGCAGCCCGGACAGGACCAATCAGCCCCAGCATTTT.

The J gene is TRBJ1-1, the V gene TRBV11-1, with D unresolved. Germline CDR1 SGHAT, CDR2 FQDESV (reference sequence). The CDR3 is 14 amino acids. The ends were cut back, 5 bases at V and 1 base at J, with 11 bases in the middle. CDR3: CASSLRGGNTEAFF. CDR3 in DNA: TGTGCCAGCAGCCTAAGAGGAGGGAACACTGAAGCTTTCTTT.

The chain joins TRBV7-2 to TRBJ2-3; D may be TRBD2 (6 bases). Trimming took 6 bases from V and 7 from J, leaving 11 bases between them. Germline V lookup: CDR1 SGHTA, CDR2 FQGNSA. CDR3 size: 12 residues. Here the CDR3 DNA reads TGTGCCAGCAGGTCGCGGGGAAATACGCAGTATTTT. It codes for CASRSRGNTQYF.

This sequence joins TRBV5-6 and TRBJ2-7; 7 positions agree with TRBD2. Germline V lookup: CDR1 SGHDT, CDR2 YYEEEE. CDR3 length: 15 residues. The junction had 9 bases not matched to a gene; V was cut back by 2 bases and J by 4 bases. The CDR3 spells CASSFAPGGVYEQYF. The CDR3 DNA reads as TGTGCCAGCAGCTTCGCCCCGGGGGGTGTTTACGAGCAGTACTTC.

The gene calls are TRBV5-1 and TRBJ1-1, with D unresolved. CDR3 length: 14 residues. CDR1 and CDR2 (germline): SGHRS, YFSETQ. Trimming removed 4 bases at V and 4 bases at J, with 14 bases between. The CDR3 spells CASSPEPVVTEAFF. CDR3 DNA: TGCGCCAGCAGCCCCGAACCAGTGGTCACTGAAGCTTTCTTT.